One and the same sample provided the 18 T cell receptor beta chains below, sequenced in a study of identifying expanded T cells in peripheral blood. Sequencing used immunoSEQ multiplex PCR; TCRdb keeps in-frame clones, though not all of them. The sample yields over 75,000 clones, 70% to 90% seen once. Sequencing used blood. The origin of the receptors is a person aged 18 to 70 in good health.

This chain joins TRBV5-1 and TRBJ1-3; D not resolved. Trimming shortened V by 4 bases and J by 0 bases, and 11 bases separated the two germline ends. This CDR3 contains 15 residues. Germline V CDR1 and CDR2: SGHRS, YFSETQ. The CDR3 bases are TGCGCCAGCAGCCTCGGCTGGGACTCTGGAAACACCATATATTTT. This encodes CASSLGWDSGNTIYF.

The chain couples TRBV4-2 to TRBJ1-5; D gene unclear. The CDR3 extends over 17 amino acids. Deletions cut 0 bases from V and 0 bases from J, with 12 bases between. CDR1 and CDR2 (germline): LGHNA, YNFKEQ. The DNA for the CDR3 is TGTGCCAGCAGCCAAGAATCGGCGGGAGATAGCAATCAGCCCCAGCATTTT. Protein product: CASSQESAGDSNQPQHF.

The chain is built from TRBV11-3 and TRBJ2-1; TRBD2 aligns across 9 bases. The CDR3 runs to 16 residues. V lost 0 bases and J lost 4; bases outside the gene matches: 4. Germline V gene sequence: CDR1 SGHNT, CDR2 YENEEA. CDR3 DNA sequence: TGTGCCAGCAGCTTAGATTGGCGGGGGGGATACAATGAGCAGTTCTTC. This encodes CASSLDWRGGYNEQFF.

The chain employs TRBV10-3 and TRBJ1-2, with D unresolved. This CDR3 contains 14 residues. The germline gives CDR1 ENHRY, CDR2 SYGVKD. Trimming left V 3 bases short and J 3 bases short, with 11 bases between. CDR3 nucleotides: TGTGCCATCAGTGACGGTGCCGCCCACTATGGCTACACCTTC. It encodes CAISDGAAHYGYTF.

The V gene is TRBV7-9, the J gene TRBJ2-2, with 8 bases aligning to TRBD2. The CDR3 has 17 amino acids. Looked up from germline, CDR1 is SEHNR and CDR2 is FQNEAQ (reference sequence). V dropped 8 bases and J dropped 5; count of bases not matched to a gene: 16. The CDR3 here is CASAPPWTGGRTGELFF. The CDR3 bases are TGTGCCAGCGCTCCCCCTTGGACGGGGGGGCGAACCGGGGAGCTGTTTTTT.

As concerns this clone: A read error is possible here, since a much larger clone lies one base away. The sample holds other DNA sequences that translate to the same CDR3. V and J are TRBV6-4 and TRBJ2-3; 11 nucleotides match TRBD2. CDR3 length equals 15 residues. With V trimmed by 3 bases and J by 1 base, 0 bases remained unmatched. In germline, CDR1 is MRHNA, CDR2 SNTAGT. The CDR3 DNA reads TGTGCCAGCAGTGAGACTAGCGGGGGCACAGATACGCAGTATTTT. Translating it yields CASSETSGGTDTQYF.

The table lists this clone with a count of one. This chain connects TRBV2 to TRBJ2-3, with 10 bases matching TRBD2. Germline CDR1 reads SNHLY; CDR2 reads FYNNEI. The CDR3 covers 14 residues. The ends lost 8 bases at V and 3 bases at J; junction bases unmatched: 5. CDR3 nucleotides: TGTGCCAGCCGTAGCGGGGGGCTTACAGATACGCAGTATTTT. Translated, it gives CASRSGGLTDTQYF.

V usage is TRBV28 and J usage is TRBJ2-1; 10 nucleotides match TRBD2. The CDR3 is 20 residues long. Unmatched junction bases numbered 21, after V lost 6 bases and J lost 4 bases. CDR1 and CDR2 from the germline V gene are MDHEN and SYDVKM. CDR3 in DNA: TGTGCCAGCAGACAAGACCCGGGACAGATAGCGGGAGGCCGGTACAATGAGCAGTTCTTC. This gives the protein CASRQDPGQIAGGRYNEQFF.

The gene calls are TRBV9 and TRBJ2-7; 11 nucleotides match TRBD1. This CDR3 has 18 amino acids. Trimming cost V 3 bases and J 2 bases; bases outside gene matches: 13. Germline CDR1 is SGDLS and CDR2 is YYNGEE. The chain's CDR3 is CASSAPPPGQGVPYEQYF. DNA for the CDR3: TGTGCCAGCAGCGCCCCTCCCCCGGGACAGGGGGTCCCCTACGAGCAGTACTTC.

This clone appeared a single time. This chain connects TRBV30 to TRBJ2-3; D ambiguous. Germline V lookup: CDR1 GTSNPN, CDR2 SVGIG (reference sequence). This CDR3 is 12 amino acids long. V lost 2 bases, J lost 4 bases, and 7 bases lay in between. The CDR3 DNA reads TGTGCCTGGAGTATTCACGCAGATACGCAGTATTTT. Residues: CAWSIHADTQYF.

This clone was counted only a few times. The V call is TRBV19, the J call TRBJ2-5; 9 bases agree with TRBD1. Germline lookup yields CDR1 LNHDA and CDR2 SQIVND (reference sequence). Germline trimming cut 5 bases from V and 4 bases from J; bases unmatched to any gene: 8. The CDR3 consists of 15 residues. The CDR3 sequence is CASSADRGGVETQYF. For the CDR3, the DNA is TGTGCCAGTAGTGCGGACAGGGGAGGGGTAGAGACCCAGTACTTC.

The J gene is TRBJ1-1, the V gene TRBV27; D call uncertain. CDR3 length equals 13 residues. Trimming shortened V by 6 bases and J by 4 bases, and 12 bases separated the two germline ends. Germline-derived CDR1 and CDR2 are MNHEY and SMNVEV (reference sequence). Here the CDR3 reads CASRWALGTEAFF. Written as DNA, the CDR3 is TGTGCCAGCAGATGGGCCTTGGGCACTGAAGCTTTCTTT.

The chain carries TRBV7-9 and TRBJ1-4, with a possible D match to TRBD1 (6 bases). This CDR3 contains 14 residues. V was pared by 5 bases and J by 7 bases, with 14 bases between. From germline, CDR1 is SEHNR and CDR2 FQNEAQ (reference sequence). CDR3 sequence reads: CASSAPGAAEKLFF. The CDR3 DNA follows: TGTGCCAGCAGCGCTCCAGGGGCGGCTGAAAAACTGTTTTTT.

The CDR3 reads CASSPPGRYTGELFF. Written as DNA, the CDR3 is TGTGCCAGCTCACCTCCGGGACGGTACACCGGGGAGCTGTTTTTT. J is TRBJ2-2 and V is TRBV18; D possibly matches TRBD1 or TRBD2 (5 bases each). V gave up 3 bases and J gave up 3 bases, with 11 bases separating them. The CDR3 has 15 residues. Germline V gene lookup returns CDR1 KGHSH and CDR2 LQKENI.

The genes are TRBV7-3 and TRBJ1-3; TRBD1 is a possible D gene (5 bases). The V and J ends lost 5 bases and 0 bases respectively, with 14 bases between them. CDR3 size: 16 residues. In germline, CDR1 is SGHTA, CDR2 FQGTGA. The CDR3 sequence: CASSRDGPSSGNTIYF. Here the CDR3 DNA reads TGTGCCAGCAGCCGGGACGGCCCATCCTCTGGAAACACCATATATTTT.

The chain links TRBV4-1 to TRBJ2-7, with a weak D call TRBD2 (5 bases). The germline V and J ends were trimmed by 0 bases and 2 bases, with 14 bases remaining between them. Per the germline V gene, CDR1 is MGHRA and CDR2 is YSYEKL. The CDR3 extends over 16 amino acids. The CDR3 bases are TGCGCCAGCAGCCAAGATGACGCTAGCAGCCCCTACGAGCAGTACTTC. It yields the protein CASSQDDASSPYEQYF.

J is TRBJ1-3 and V is TRBV25-1; 8 bases are a match to TRBD1. Trimming cost V 6 bases and J 2 bases; bases outside gene matches: 9. Germline CDR1 reads MGHDK; CDR2 reads SYGVNS. CDR3 length: 16 amino acids. CDR3 sequence: CASRDRGILTGNTIYF. The CDR3 DNA follows: TGTGCCAGCAGAGACAGGGGAATACTGACTGGAAACACCATATATTTT.

The V call is TRBV5-1, the J call TRBJ2-5; TRBD1 or TRBD2 may be the D gene (7 bases each). Germline CDR1 and CDR2: SGHRS and YFSETQ. V lost 2 bases and J lost 0, with 17 bases in between. CDR3 length equals 17 residues. The chain's CDR3 is CASSFRGLQGYQETQYF. The DNA of the CDR3 is TGCGCCAGCAGCTTCCGGGGACTACAGGGGTACCAAGAGACCCAGTACTTC.